Included here is one T cell receptor (beta chain) sequence, with context. This clonotype was detected ten times or more. Its antigen target is currently unknown. No much larger clone exists at a distance of one base, and base qualities are not known. This entry comes from a study of T-cell reconstitution after alpha-beta-depleted transplantation in children (dated by TCRdb to about 2016). Study-wide context: Using TCR repertoire profiling, the study quantitatively followed how T-cell immune reconstitution unfolded in children after TCRalphabeta/CD19-depleted allogeneic hematopoietic cell transplantation.

To prepare the library, PCR was applied. The sequencer listed for this sample is Illumina HiSeq 2500. To normalize quantification of the TCRbeta repertoire, the TCR libraries were built with molecular barcoding that relied on unique molecular identifiers. The public reads were quality trimmed at Q25 with fastp and then assembled into clones with MiXCR by TCRdb, keeping productive beta chains. A single entry per CDR3 protein holds the most common genes and DNA from its merged rows. For this sample there are 200,000 to 250,000 distinct CDR3 sequences; approximately 12% appear just once. The leading ten clones occupy 2% to 3% of the sample. The sequencing here drew on PBMCs from the stem cell graft donor, taken from the stem cell graft. The TCR comes from a human donor who donated a stem cell graft to a child with acute lymphoblastic leukemia.

In nucleotides, the sequence is TGTGCCAGCAGTCGAAGGACTAGCGAGTTCGAGACCCAGTACTTC. This translates into CASSRRTSEFETQYF. The chain employs TRBV7-2 and TRBJ2-5, with 9 junctional bases fitting TRBD2. The CDR3 goes from the cysteine to the phenylalanine over 15 residues. The CDR3 DNA has 45 bases and is translated from base 1. Looking up the germline V gene yields CDR1 SGHTA and CDR2 FQGNSA. V is cut back by 6 bases and J by 5 bases, with 10 bases in the junction unmatched.